These T cell receptor beta chains were read from a single sample in a study of shared clonotypes between healthy human individuals. Here immunoSEQ multiplex PCR was the method, and the copy in TCRdb shows in-frame clones only, minus some. The data hold fewer than 500,000 clones, with about 79% observed a single time. The sample was PBMCs. The receptors were sampled from a woman aged 40 to 50 in good health. Some clones in this sample may be carry-over from other donors' samples. Both conserved end residues are part of each CDR3. D genes are given only for firm matches. The listing skips clone size in some rows; elsewhere it reads once, few, many or a size class.

V: TRBV5-6; size: NA; J: TRBJ1-1; D: NA; CDR3: CASSLATQNTEAFF; DNA: TGTGCCAGCAGCTTGGCCACCCAGAACACTGAAGCTTTCTTT
V: TRBV11-2; size: NA; J: TRBJ2-1; D: NA; CDR3: CASSLDSRYSYNEQFF; DNA: TGTGCCAGCAGCTTAGATTCAAGATATTCCTACAATGAGCAGTTCTTC
V: TRBV5-1; size: NA; J: TRBJ2-1; D: NA; CDR3: CASSLGTETFYNEQFF; DNA: TGCGCCAGCAGCTTGGGGACCGAGACATTTTACAATGAGCAGTTCTTC
V: TRBV29-1; size: many; J: TRBJ1-5; D: TRBD1; CDR3: CSVADRGDQPQHF; DNA: TGCAGCGTTGCGGACAGGGGCGATCAGCCCCAGCATTTT
V: TRBV5-1; size: NA; J: TRBJ2-5; D: NA; CDR3: CASSLQTLSETQYF; DNA: TGCGCCAGCAGCCTCCAGACCCTCTCGGAGACCCAGTACTTC
V: TRBV28; size: many; J: TRBJ1-1; D: NA; CDR3: CASSLWGHEAFF; DNA: TGTGCCAGCAGTTTATGGGGGCACGAAGCTTTCTTT
V: TRBV18; size: NA; J: TRBJ2-1; D: TRBD2; CDR3: CASSPGGSSGSGEQFF; DNA: TGTGCCAGCTCACCAGGGGGGTCTAGCGGGAGTGGTGAGCAGTTCTTC
V: TRBV21-1; size: NA; J: TRBJ2-5; D: NA; CDR3: CASTRAEGAGETQYF; DNA: TGTGCCAGCACCCGGGCGGAGGGGGCTGGGGAGACCCAGTACTTC
V: TRBV11-2; size: NA; J: TRBJ1-6; D: TRBD1; CDR3: CASSPTGVSPLHF; DNA: TGTGCCAGCAGCCCCACAGGGGTTTCACCCCTCCACTTT
V: TRBV11-3; size: few; J: TRBJ2-2; D: NA; CDR3: CASSLTPGDTGELFF; DNA: TGTGCCAGCAGCTTGACCCCCGGGGACACCGGGGAGCTGTTTTTT
V: TRBV28; size: few; J: TRBJ2-6; D: TRBD1; CDR3: CASSLRPGTGAGANVLTF; DNA: TGTGCCAGCAGTTTACGTCCCGGGACAGGGGCTGGGGCCAACGTCCTGACTTTC
V: TRBV7-2; size: NA; J: TRBJ2-7; D: TRBD2; CDR3: CASSLASGRTLTGQYF; DNA: TGTGCCAGCAGCTTGGCTAGCGGGAGGACCCTTACAGGGCAGTACTTC
V: TRBV28; size: many; J: TRBJ1-2; D: NA; CDR3: CAAEGLNYGYTF; DNA: TGTGCAGCAGAGGGCCTTAACTATGGCTACACCTTC
V: TRBV28; size: NA; J: TRBJ2-7; D: NA; CDR3: CASRSRGIITYEQYF; DNA: TGTGCCAGCAGGTCCCGCGGGATTATAACCTACGAGCAGTACTTC
V: TRBV10-3; size: many; J: TRBJ2-7; D: TRBD2; CDR3: CAISETSGRYEQYF; DNA: TGTGCCATCAGTGAGACTAGCGGGAGGTACGAGCAGTACTTC
V: TRBV4-1; size: many; J: TRBJ1-3; D: NA; CDR3: CASSQDRDAGNTIYF; DNA: TGCGCCAGCAGCCAAGATCGGGACGCGGGAAACACCATATATTTT
V: TRBV6-6; size: NA; J: TRBJ1-5; D: NA; CDR3: CASSYQALGNQPQHF; DNA: TGTGCCAGCAGTTATCAGGCTCTTGGCAATCAGCCCCAGCATTTT
V: TRBV28; size: NA; J: TRBJ2-2; D: NA; CDR3: CASTELAVTGELFF; DNA: TGTGCCAGCACAGAACTAGCAGTCACCGGGGAGCTGTTTTTT
V: TRBV2; size: NA; J: TRBJ2-2; D: NA; CDR3: CASSESGSNTGELFF; DNA: TGTGCCAGCAGTGAAAGCGGCAGCAACACCGGGGAGCTGTTTTTT
V: TRBV7-2; size: NA; J: TRBJ1-1; D: TRBD1; CDR3: CASSPGGAGSTEAFF; DNA: TGTGCCAGCAGTCCAGGGGGCGCCGGAAGCACTGAAGCTTTCTTT
V: TRBV15; size: NA; J: TRBJ1-1; D: NA; CDR3: CATGLPDMNTEAFF; DNA: TGTGCCACCGGCCTTCCAGACATGAACACTGAAGCTTTCTTT
V: TRBV5-1; size: few; J: TRBJ2-2; D: NA; CDR3: CASSSGAETGELFF; DNA: TGCGCCAGCAGCTCCGGGGCGGAGACCGGGGAGCTGTTTTTT
V: TRBV5-1; size: NA; J: TRBJ1-2; D: TRBD1; CDR3: CASRRTGNYGYTF; DNA: TGCGCCAGCAGGAGGACAGGGAACTATGGCTACACCTTC
V: TRBV5-4; size: few; J: TRBJ1-3; D: NA; CDR3: CASSLESAGNTIYF; DNA: TGTGCCAGCAGCTTGGAGTCAGCCGGAAACACCATATATTTT
V: TRBV10-2; size: NA; J: TRBJ2-7; D: NA; CDR3: CASSEGSTYEQYF; DNA: TGCGCCAGCAGTGAGGGTTCCACCTACGAGCAGTACTTC
V: TRBV10-2; size: NA; J: TRBJ2-2; D: TRBD2; CDR3: CASSDGAGAQNTGELFF; DNA: TGCGCCAGCAGTGATGGTGCGGGAGCCCAGAACACCGGGGAGCTGTTTTTT
V: TRBV5-1; size: NA; J: TRBJ2-3; D: NA; CDR3: CASSLGGRGGTDTQYF; DNA: TGCGCCAGCAGCTTGGGCGGCAGAGGCGGCACAGATACGCAGTATTTT
V: TRBV15; size: NA; J: TRBJ2-1; D: NA; CDR3: CATSRGEDGYNEQFF; DNA: TGTGCCACCAGCAGAGGGGAGGACGGCTACAATGAGCAGTTCTTC